The next 8 T cell receptor beta chains were all read from a single sample in a study of human T cells and chemical hapten exposure. TCRdb analysed the RACE reads with MiXCR anew, one entry per CDR3 protein. The table includes 280,000 or so distinct CDR3 sequences, approximately 7.5% detected once. The time point here: pre-sensitization, week 0. Treatment defined: therapeutic diphenylcyclopropenone sensitization with weekly scalp DPC. Sequencing used whole blood, obtained in connection with sensitization to the hapten diphenylcyclopropenone (DPC). The receptors were gathered from a man aged 18 to 30 with alopecia areata. Some clones in this sample may be carry-over from other donors' samples.

This chain connects TRBV5-5 to TRBJ1-1, with D possibly matching TRBD1 (6 bases). Germline CDR1 reads SGHKS; CDR2 reads YYEKEE (reference sequence). The germline V and J ends were trimmed by 5 bases and 1 base, with 12 bases remaining between them. The CDR3 sequence is 14 residues long. CDR3 region: CASRDTGPNTEAFF. The CDR3 bases are TGTGCCAGCAGGGACACAGGGCCGAACACTGAAGCTTTCTTT. Full variable domain (rest looked up from reference TRBV5-5 and TRBJ1-1): DAGVTQSPTHLIKTRGQQVTLRCSPISGHKSVSWYQQVLGQGPQFIFQYYEKEERGRGNFPDRFSARQFPNYSSELNVNALLLGDSALYLCASRDTGPNTEAFFGQGTRLTVV.

In this sample, this clonotype turned up many times. The rearrangement joins TRBV29-1 to TRBJ1-2; possibly TRBD1 for D (5 bases). Trimming left V 4 bases short and J 0 bases short, with 12 bases between. The CDR3 is made up of 14 amino acids. Germline lookup yields CDR1 SQVTM and CDR2 ANQGSEA. CDR3: CSVAGDAANYGYTF. The DNA for the CDR3 is TGCAGCGTTGCGGGGGACGCAGCTAACTATGGCTACACCTTC.

A few counts support this clonotype. The chain uses TRBV5-1 and TRBJ2-1; 9 nucleotides align to TRBD2. V lost 5 bases to trimming and J lost 7 bases; unmatched junction nucleotides: 10. CDR3 length: 15 residues. Per the germline V gene, CDR1 is SGHRS and CDR2 is YFSETQ. In DNA, the CDR3 is TGCGCCAGCAGGTACCTGAGCGGGGGGAATAATGAGCAGTTCTTC. As protein: CASRYLSGGNNEQFF.

This sequence joins TRBV6-5 and TRBJ1-2, with 9 bases identical to TRBD1. CDR1 MNHEY and CDR2 SVGAGI come from the germline V gene. V lost 6 bases and J lost 2; bases outside the gene matches: 4. The length of the CDR3 is 14 residues. Here the CDR3 reads CASRTDRGNYGYTF. The CDR3 nucleotides are TGTGCCAGCAGAACGGACAGGGGCAACTATGGCTACACCTTC.

This chain joins TRBV7-2 and TRBJ2-7, with D perhaps matching TRBD1 or TRBD2 (5 bases each). The CDR3 is made up of 11 amino acids. V lost 8 bases, J lost 3 bases, and 8 bases lay in between. In germline, CDR1 is SGHTA, CDR2 FQGNSA. This CDR3 reads CASGGLYEQYF. For the CDR3, the DNA is TGTGCCAGCGGGGGTCTCTACGAGCAGTACTTC.

A few counts support this clonotype. The V call is TRBV5-5, the J call TRBJ1-6, with D perhaps TRBD1 (5 bases). CDR3 size: 23 residues. From germline, CDR1 is SGHKS and CDR2 YYEKEE (reference sequence). V was pared by 0 bases and J by 10 bases, with 38 bases between. The CDR3 here is CASSLAGGAYITQTRGNRSPLHF. In DNA, the CDR3 is TGTGCCAGCAGCTTGGCCGGCGGGGCATATATCACCCAAACCCGGGGGAATAGGTCACCCCTCCACTTT.

This clonotype was picked up many times. The chain carries TRBV4-3 and TRBJ1-2, with 7 bases that match TRBD1. Trimming removed 2 bases from V and 6 bases from J; junction bases left unmatched: 12. The CDR3 consists of 16 residues. Germline CDR1 and CDR2: LGHNA and YSLEER. Here the CDR3 DNA reads TGCGCCAGCAGCCAAACCACAGGGGATTGGGGTAATGGCTACACCTTC. It specifies CASSQTTGDWGNGYTF.

The chain is built from TRBV20-1 and TRBJ1-2, with D tentatively TRBD1 (6 bases). Germline loops: CDR1 DFQATT, CDR2 SNEGSKA (reference sequence). The CDR3 runs 13 residues. Trimming left V 1 base short and J 6 bases short, with 12 bases between. This chain's CDR3 is CSARGNRAHGYTF. Here the CDR3 DNA reads TGCAGTGCTAGAGGAAACAGGGCCCATGGCTACACCTTC.